The rows below give T cell receptor beta chains drawn from one sample of a study of blood T cell repertoires in COVID-19. Only in-frame clones appear in the TCRdb table, and some are missing; sequencing was by immunoSEQ multiplex PCR. This table has 200,000 to 250,000 clones, 80% appearing once. The sample taken for sequencing was peripheral blood. All receptors derive from a human donor in a cohort sampled during active COVID-19. Both conserved end residues are part of each CDR3. Each record gives: J gene, V gene, D gene, clone size, CDR3 protein, CDR3 DNA. A D gene is named only where the DNA matches it firmly. Not all rows give a size; the values are once, few, many and, for expanded clones, a class.

J: TRBJ2-2; V: TRBV6-5; D: -; size: -; CDR3: CASSERTVNTGELFF; DNA: TGTGCCAGCAGCGAGAGGACAGTAAACACCGGGGAGCTGTTTTTT
J: TRBJ1-1; V: TRBV2; D: -; size: -; CDR3: CASSEAAGGYTEAFF; DNA: TGTGCCAGCAGTGAGGCGGCGGGGGGTTACACTGAAGCTTTCTTT
J: TRBJ1-3; V: TRBV19; D: -; size: -; CDR3: CASSISRGTGNTIYF; DNA: TGTGCCAGTAGTATTTCCAGGGGTACTGGAAACACCATATATTTT
J: TRBJ2-7; V: TRBV28; D: -; size: -; CDR3: CASSTGDFNEQYF; DNA: TGTGCCAGCAGTACCGGGGATTTTAACGAGCAGTACTTC
J: TRBJ2-7; V: TRBV23-1; D: -; size: few; CDR3: CASSPSYEQYF; DNA: TGCGCCAGCTCTCCGTCCTACGAGCAGTACTTC
J: TRBJ1-4; V: TRBV6-1; D: -; size: -; CDR3: CASSEAQGREKLFF; DNA: TGTGCCAGCAGTGAAGCTCAGGGAAGGGAAAAACTGTTTTTT
J: TRBJ1-2; V: TRBV19; D: -; size: -; CDR3: CASSRGPGEGSYYGYTF; DNA: TGTGCCAGTAGTAGAGGGCCCGGAGAGGGCTCTTACTATGGCTACACCTTC
J: TRBJ2-2; V: TRBV29-1; D: -; size: -; CDR3: CSGRTMAGELFF; DNA: TGCAGCGGAAGGACAATGGCCGGGGAGCTGTTTTTT
J: TRBJ2-1; V: TRBV11-2; D: -; size: once; CDR3: CASTQNRVPYNEQFF; DNA: TGTGCCAGCACCCAAAACAGGGTCCCCTACAATGAGCAGTTCTTC
J: TRBJ1-2; V: TRBV5-4; D: TRBD1; size: -; CDR3: CASSLPGQVFYGYTF; DNA: TGTGCCAGCAGCTTGCCCGGACAGGTTTTCTATGGCTACACCTTC
J: TRBJ2-7; V: TRBV6-2/TRBV6-3; D: -; size: -; CDR3: CASSHGQPIHYEQYF; DNA: TGTGCCAGCAGTCACGGACAACCAATACACTACGAGCAGTACTTC
J: TRBJ2-1; V: TRBV24-1; D: -; size: -; CDR3: CATRGGGGEQFF; DNA: TGTGCCACCAGGGGGGGAGGAGGGGAACAGTTCTTC
J: TRBJ1-1; V: TRBV19; D: -; size: once; CDR3: CASTPEGNWAEAFF; DNA: TGTGCCAGTACTCCGGAGGGGAATTGGGCTGAAGCTTTCTTT
J: TRBJ2-3; V: TRBV10-3; D: TRBD2; size: -; CDR3: CAISGGGLAGSTDTQYF; DNA: TGTGCCATCAGTGGTGGGGGACTAGCGGGGAGCACAGATACGCAGTATTTT
J: TRBJ2-7; V: TRBV15; D: TRBD2; size: -; CDR3: CATSREAGGRNEQYF; DNA: TGTGCCACCAGCAGAGAAGCGGGAGGAAGGAACGAGCAGTACTTC
J: TRBJ1-1; V: TRBV3-1/TRBV3-2; D: -; size: -; CDR3: CASSQEGGAVRAFF; DNA: TGTGCCAGCAGCCAAGAGGGGGGGGCCGTCAGGGCTTTCTTT
J: TRBJ2-7; V: TRBV14; D: -; size: -; CDR3: CASSQFDGSFYEQYF; DNA: TGTGCCAGCAGCCAGTTCGACGGGAGCTTCTACGAGCAGTACTTC
J: TRBJ2-1; V: TRBV13; D: -; size: -; CDR3: CASSTGLALDNEQFF; DNA: TGTGCCAGCAGCACGGGACTCGCCCTCGACAATGAGCAGTTCTTC
J: TRBJ2-3; V: TRBV24-1; D: -; size: few; CDR3: CATSVVQGIADTQYF; DNA: TGTGCCACCAGTGTAGTGCAGGGTATCGCAGATACGCAGTATTTT
J: TRBJ2-1; V: TRBV27; D: TRBD2; size: -; CDR3: CASSLSRLAGGVNEQFF; DNA: TGTGCCAGCAGTTTATCGCGACTAGCGGGAGGGGTTAATGAGCAGTTCTTC
J: TRBJ1-5; V: TRBV24-1; D: -; size: few; CDR3: CATSDPNQPQHF; DNA: TGTGCCACCAGTGACCCAAATCAGCCCCAGCATTTT
J: TRBJ2-2; V: TRBV5-5; D: TRBD1; size: once; CDR3: CASSPGTVNTGELFF; DNA: TGTGCCAGCAGCCCGGGGACAGTGAACACCGGGGAGCTGTTTTTT
J: TRBJ2-5; V: TRBV6-5; D: TRBD2; size: many; CDR3: CASNQGERGGKTQYF; DNA: TGTGCCAGCAACCAAGGGGAGCGGGGGGGCAAGACCCAGTACTTC
J: TRBJ2-7; V: TRBV7-2; D: -; size: -; CDR3: CASSFGETEYF; DNA: TGTGCCAGCAGCTTTGGGGAGACGGAGTACTTC
J: TRBJ2-1; V: TRBV7-9; D: TRBD1; size: -; CDR3: CASSFEGTAQFF; DNA: TGTGCCAGCAGCTTCGAAGGGACAGCCCAGTTCTTC
J: TRBJ1-5; V: TRBV5-1; D: -; size: -; CDR3: CASSLDREGGPQHF; DNA: TGCGCCAGCAGCTTGGACAGGGAGGGAGGGCCCCAGCATTTT
J: TRBJ2-3; V: TRBV5-1; D: TRBD1; size: -; CDR3: CASSLGPPQGADADTQYF; DNA: TGCGCCAGCAGCTTGGGCCCACCTCAGGGGGCGGACGCAGATACGCAGTATTTT
J: TRBJ1-5; V: TRBV7-2; D: TRBD1; size: -; CDR3: CASSSGQGSNQPQHF; DNA: TGTGCCAGCAGTTCAGGACAGGGGAGCAATCAGCCCCAGCATTTT
J: TRBJ2-1; V: TRBV7-8; D: TRBD1; size: -; CDR3: CASSGQGTIRNEQFF; DNA: TGTGCCAGCAGCGGACAGGGCACTATACGCAATGAGCAGTTCTTC